Below, 11 T cell receptor beta chains from the same sample are listed, as sequenced in a study of CXCR3-negative and CXCR3-positive naive CD8 T cells. These receptors have no identified antigens. The study, taken as a whole, reports: A higher hydrophobicity marked the TRB CDR3s of CXCR3-positive naive cells versus CXCR3-negative naive cells.

Researchers prepared the TRB cDNA libraries using 5' RACE with UMI labels. TCRdb reprocessed the 5' RACE reads; each CDR3 protein has one entry and no DNA is given. The sample spans some 140,000 distinct CDR3 sequences; the ten largest clones claim 0.45% to 0.6%. The sample consisted of naive CXCR3+ CD8+ T cells from blood. As to subset: CD45RO-CCR7+CD27+CD95- naive CD8+ T cells expressing CXCR3 (TNR3+). The receptor source for this set is a human donor in good health. Some clones in this sample may be carry-over from other donors' samples.

The V call is TRBV4-3, the J call TRBJ2-3; TCRdb indicates TRBD1, and absent DNA this call remains unverified. Germline assignment: CDR1 LGHNA and CDR2 YSLEER. This CDR3 spans 16 amino acids. The CDR3 sequence is CASSRNVAGGTDTQYF.

The chain has TRBV7-6 and TRBJ2-7; TCRdb lists TRBD2, though no DNA is available to test this call. Germline V gene lookup returns CDR1 SGHVS and CDR2 FNYEAQ. The CDR3 consists of 15 residues. CDR3 region: CASSLLRGGVYEQYF.

The genes are TRBV12-3 or TRBV12-4 and TRBJ2-1. The CDR3 runs to 12 residues. This CDR3 reads CASSMSYNEQFF.

This sequence joins TRBV7-9 and TRBJ1-1; the D gene TCRdb calls, TRBD1, cannot be checked with no DNA. CDR3 length: 15 amino acids. The germline V gene encodes CDR1 SEHNR and CDR2 FQNEAQ (reference sequence). The chain's CDR3 is CASSHPGGGSTEAFF.

V and J are TRBV12-3 or TRBV12-4 and TRBJ2-1; absent DNA, TCRdb's TRBD1 call cannot be checked. The CDR3 consists of 16 residues. CDR3 sequence: CASSFSGTGGYNEQFF.

The chain joins TRBV12-3 or TRBV12-4 to TRBJ2-1; TCRdb lists TRBD1, though no DNA is available to test this call. The CDR3 is made up of 13 amino acids. The CDR3 protein is CASSPTGDNEQFF.

The chain links TRBV10-1 to TRBJ1-2. The CDR3 sequence is 13 residues long. The germline CDR1 and CDR2 sequences are WNHNN and SYGVQD (reference sequence). The CDR3 here is CASSDSRSYGYTF.

The genes are TRBV29-1 and TRBJ1-2; TCRdb's assignment of TRBD1 cannot be checked, as there is no DNA. Per germline, CDR1 SQVTM and CDR2 ANQGSEA. This CDR3 contains 14 residues. The CDR3 sequence: CSVVDRDRDYGYTF.

CDR3 sequence: CASSPLGYGYTF. The chain recombines TRBV4-1 with TRBJ1-2. The CDR3 extends over 12 amino acids. CDR1 and CDR2 (germline): MGHRA, YSYEKL.

This rearrangement joins TRBV27 to TRBJ2-1; the D call of TRBD1 rests on TCRdb alone, since no DNA is present to check it. CDR1 is MNHEY, CDR2 SMNVEV, per germline (reference sequence). CDR3 length equals 11 residues. The chain's CDR3 is CASSQTGLQFF.

The rearrangement links TRBV12-3 or TRBV12-4 to TRBJ2-2; TCRdb's D call, TRBD2, is unchecked because there is no DNA. The CDR3 totals 15 residues. CDR3 amino acids: CASTNGITNTGELFF.